This T cell receptor beta chain came from a study of cytomegalovirus exposure and HLA in healthy donors. Study findings and constraints: In an earlier analysis, productive rearrangement rates for most beta V segments clustered near 87% or 30%.

Comments on this clone: Its antigen is not identified.

Looked up from germline, CDR1 is SGHTA and CDR2 is FQGNSA. The CDR3 length is 15 residues. The V gene end was trimmed by 1 base and the J gene end by 3 bases; junction bases not matched to a gene: 3. 60 Vbeta and 13 Jbeta primers were used in PCR. Sequencing used immunoSEQ multiplex PCR; TCRdb keeps in-frame clones, though not all of them. The sample yields some 180,000 clones, roughly 87% seen once. The TCR comes from a girl less than two years old in good health and CMV-seronegative. The specimen was PBMCs. The rearrangement uses TRBV7-2 and TRBJ2-4, with 7 bases fitting TRBD1. CDR3 sequence: CASSLVPGGKNIQYF. CDR3 coding DNA: TGTGCCAGCAGCTTAGTGCCAGGGGGCAAAAACATTCAGTACTTC.